What follows are 10 T cell receptor beta chains derived from one specimen sequenced in a study of blood T cells in healthy people across ages. Primed by a sample-barcoded 5' primer and a J-beta primer mix, a second PCR proceeded for about 6 to 12 cycles. MiXCR was run by TCRdb on the 5' RACE reads, yielding one entry per CDR3 protein. The data hold about 1.4 million distinct CDR3 sequences, with roughly 64% observed a single time. Sequenced material: blood. The receptors were gathered from a young man in good health.

This clonotype is a singleton in its sample. V gene TRBV4-1 combines with J gene TRBJ2-1; D is uncertain. V was pared by 0 bases and J by 5 bases, with 14 bases between. CDR3 size: 16 residues. Germline loops: CDR1 MGHRA, CDR2 YSYEKL. CDR3 in DNA: TGCGCCAGCAGCCAAGATTTTTTGAGGACCAACAATGAGCAGTTCTTC. It yields the protein CASSQDFLRTNNEQFF.

V usage is TRBV11-1 and J usage is TRBJ2-5, with D maybe TRBD1 (6 bases). The germline gives CDR1 SGHAT, CDR2 FQDESV (reference sequence). Trimming removed 2 bases at V and 2 bases at J, with 12 bases between. This CDR3 is built from 15 residues. CDR3 nucleotide sequence: TGTGCCAGCAGCTTAACGCTACAGGGACAAGAGACCCAGTACTTC. As protein: CASSLTLQGQETQYF.

The J gene is TRBJ2-1, the V gene TRBV12-3 or TRBV12-4; TRBD2 might be the D (6 bases). The CDR3 loop spans 15 amino acids. Trimming took 5 bases from V and 2 from J, leaving 13 bases between them. For the CDR3, the DNA is TGTGCCAGCAGTCCCCTGGGGGGAACCTACAATGAGCAGTTCTTC. Amino acid sequence: CASSPLGGTYNEQFF.

The chain is built from TRBV18 and TRBJ1-6; no reliable D call. Germline CDR1 is KGHSH and CDR2 is LQKENI. The CDR3 is 14 amino acids. Deletions cut 2 bases from V and 8 bases from J, with 10 bases between. The CDR3 DNA is TGTGCCAGCTCACCAGAGTCTTCACATTCACCCCTCCACTTT. Protein product: CASSPESSHSPLHF.

This rearrangement joins TRBV10-3 to TRBJ2-7; D is uncertain. Germline-derived CDR1 and CDR2 are ENHRY and SYGVKD. The germline V and J ends were trimmed by 3 bases and 5 bases, with 8 bases remaining between them. This CDR3 region has 12 residues. CDR3 nucleotide sequence: TGTGCCATCAGTGATCGTCTCCACGAGCAGTACTTC. This encodes CAISDRLHEQYF.

The J gene is TRBJ2-1, the V gene TRBV4-3; no clear D. Germline loops: CDR1 LGHNA, CDR2 YSLEER. The length of the CDR3 is 16 residues. The V gene lost 0 bases and the J gene lost 2 bases, with 11 bases spanning the gap. The CDR3 region is CASSQDEGTPYNEQFF. The CDR3 nucleotides read TGCGCCAGCAGCCAAGATGAAGGAACTCCCTACAATGAGCAGTTCTTC.

The chain employs TRBV12-3 or TRBV12-4 and TRBJ2-3; D is perhaps TRBD2 (6 bases). The CDR3 spans 14 residues. Trimming cost V 3 bases and J 2 bases, with 9 bases left between them. CDR3 residues: CASSFTSFTDTQYF. DNA for the CDR3: TGTGCCAGCAGTTTTACTAGCTTCACAGATACGCAGTATTTT.

The chain couples TRBV7-6 to TRBJ2-1; D tentatively reads TRBD1 or TRBD2 (6 bases each). The CDR3 contains 14 residues. Germline V gene data show CDR1 as SGHVS and CDR2 as FNYEAQ. The V and J ends lost 5 bases and 6 bases respectively, with 14 bases between them. In DNA form, the CDR3 reads TGTGCCAGCAGCCACCGACTAGGGGGCAATGAGCAGTTCTTC. It translates to CASSHRLGGNEQFF.

A few counts support this clonotype. This CDR3 reads CSVGGLRADTEAFF. CDR3 bases: TGCAGCGTTGGGGGATTGAGGGCGGACACTGAAGCTTTCTTT. The chain uses TRBV29-1 and TRBJ1-1; the D is unclear. CDR1 is SQVTM, CDR2 ANQGSEA, per germline. The CDR3 loop spans 14 amino acids. V was shortened by 4 bases and J by 3 bases, with 15 bases between the two germline ends.

The gene calls are TRBV14 and TRBJ2-5; perhaps TRBD1 as D (6 bases). Germline-derived CDR1 and CDR2 are SGHDN and FVKESK. Trimming took 4 bases from V and 4 from J, leaving 16 bases between them. The CDR3 has 15 residues. CDR3 protein: CASSRWTALSETQYF. The CDR3 region has the DNA TGTGCCAGCAGCCGCTGGACAGCCCTTTCAGAGACCCAGTACTTC.